This TCR beta chain is drawn from a study of cytomegalovirus exposure and HLA in healthy donors. Study-wide points: In a later analysis, a missense DCLRE1C variant was linked to TCR beta V- and J-gene trimming.

Each donor was nominally healthy when sampled (though unrecorded immune exposures were likely). This clone was seen more than once but under ten times. Its matching antigen is unknown. The ends were cut back, 8 bases at V and 0 bases at J, with 14 bases in the middle. The CDR3 covers 15 residues. Per the germline V gene, CDR1 is MNHNS and CDR2 is SASEGT. The PCR was carried out with 60 Vbeta primers and 13 Jbeta primers. Sequencing was performed with immunoSEQ multiplex PCR; in TCRdb, only in-frame clones are kept and a portion is missing. This sample has some 140,000 clones; around 75% occur once, and the top ten carry around 2.9%.

The V gene is TRBV6-1, the J gene TRBJ1-3; no clear D gene. The sequence derives from a man aged 25 to 40 in good health and CMV-seronegative. The sequencing input was PBMCs. CDR3 bases: TGTGCCAGCGCCCACGAGTCTCGCTCTGGAAACACCATATATTTT. Protein product: CASAHESRSGNTIYF.